The entry below gives a single T cell receptor (beta chain) sequence along with its context. The data belong to a study of identical twins. Germline V CDR1 and CDR2: KGHSH, LQKENI. This CDR3 contains 13 residues. The V end lost 0 bases, the J end lost 7 bases, and 7 bases lay between the germline ends. Each CDR3 protein is one row after TCRdb ran MiXCR on the 5' RACE reads. The sample shows some 790,000 distinct CDR3 sequences, 15% to 20% of them seen only once. In addition, the sample was reused for a study of T cells expressing NK-cell markers.

The chain joins TRBV18 to TRBJ1-5; D uncertain. Sequencing was performed on PBMCs. The TCR originated in a woman aged 18-30 years in good health. CDR3 sequence reads: CASSPPSGQPQHF. In DNA form, the CDR3 reads TGTGCCAGCTCACCACCGAGCGGGCAGCCCCAGCATTTT.